A single sample is the source of the 19 T cell receptor beta chains below, sequenced in a study of T-cell reconstitution after alpha-beta-depleted transplantation in children. Unique molecular identifiers were built into the TCRbeta library. TCRdb independently ran MiXCR on the PCR reads; one entry per CDR3 protein. The sample holds tens of thousands of distinct CDR3 sequences, about 16% seen once. Material: PBMCs, mostly from graft donor cells, obtained 180 days after TCRalphabeta/CD19-depleted stem cell transplant. The receptor source for this set is a male patient aged 2 to 10 who had a stem cell transplant for acute lymphoblastic leukemia, so the T cells may come from the graft donor.

A few counts support this clonotype. The chain couples TRBV25-1 to TRBJ2-3, with unresolved D. Trimming took off 8 bases at V and 4 bases at J, with 7 bases between the two ends. This CDR3 has 11 residues. Germline-derived CDR1 and CDR2 are MGHDK and SYGVNS. CDR3 amino acids: CASSEADTQYF. In DNA, the CDR3 is TGTGCCAGCTCCGAGGCAGATACGCAGTATTTT.

In its sample, this clonotype was seen a few times. The V call is TRBV20-1, the J call TRBJ2-4; maybe TRBD1 (5 bases). The V end lost 4 bases, the J end lost 6 bases, and 7 bases lay between the germline ends. The germline V gene has CDR1 DFQATT and CDR2 SNEGSKA (reference sequence). This CDR3 has 11 residues. CDR3 amino acids: CSATQGNIQYF. Here the CDR3 DNA reads TGCAGTGCTACTCAGGGAAACATTCAGTACTTC.

The chain uses TRBV6-5 and TRBJ1-4; 9 bases fit TRBD1. Germline V gene sequence: CDR1 MNHEY, CDR2 SVGAGI. V lost 2 bases, J lost 7 bases, and 5 bases stayed unmatched. This CDR3 comprises 15 residues. In nucleotides, the CDR3 is TGTGCCAGCAGTTACCCGGGACAGGGCTTTGAAAAACTGTTTTTT. It codes for CASSYPGQGFEKLFF.

Only a few counts were recorded for this clonotype. This chain uses TRBV7-8 with TRBJ2-7, with TRBD1 matching 9 bases. Germline trimming cut 10 bases from V and 3 bases from J; bases unmatched to any gene: 4. Germline CDR1 reads SGHVS; CDR2 reads FQNEAQ. This CDR3 has 12 amino acids. CDR3 in amino acids: CANPTGGYEQYF. For the CDR3, the DNA is TGTGCCAACCCGACAGGGGGCTACGAGCAGTACTTC.

The rearrangement links TRBV5-1 to TRBJ2-5; 7 bases are shared with TRBD1. Germline V gene lookup returns CDR1 SGHRS and CDR2 YFSETQ. V trimming: 4 bases; J trimming: 5 bases; junction bases outside the gene matches: 8. The CDR3 runs 14 residues. The DNA of the CDR3 is TGCGCCAGCAGCACCCGACAGGGTCCGGAGACCCAGTACTTC. Translation gives CASSTRQGPETQYF.

CDR3 protein: CASDRGAYNEQFF. The DNA for the CDR3 is TGTGCCAGTGACAGGGGAGCCTACAATGAGCAGTTCTTC. This chain links TRBV11-2 with TRBJ2-1; 8 bases are a match to TRBD1. The length of the CDR3 is 13 residues. Germline loops: CDR1 SGHAT, CDR2 FQNNGV. V gave up 9 bases and J gave up 2 bases; unmatched junction bases: 3. The whole variable domain, filled in from reference TRBV11-2 and TRBJ2-1, reads EAGVAQSPRYKIIEKRQSVAFWCNPISGHATLYWYQQILGQGPKLLIQFQNNGVVDDSQLPKDRFSAERLKGVDSTLKIQPAKLEDSAVYLCASDRGAYNEQFFGPGTRLTVL.

This clonotype has only a few counts. The rearrangement joins TRBV10-3 to TRBJ2-3, with 7 bases fitting TRBD1. The CDR3 runs to 18 residues. Germline assignment: CDR1 ENHRY and CDR2 SYGVKD. J gave up 0 bases and V 5 bases, and 14 bases lay outside the gene matches. CDR3 protein: CAISLGLTGATSTDTQYF. In nucleotides, the CDR3 is TGTGCCATCAGTTTGGGATTAACAGGGGCTACTAGCACAGATACGCAGTATTTT.

The chain carries TRBV20-1 and TRBJ2-3; 9 positions agree with TRBD2. The germline CDR1 and CDR2 sequences are DFQATT and SNEGSKA (reference sequence). The CDR3 has 14 amino acids. Losses at the gene ends were 3 bases for V and 1 base for J; bases not matched to a gene: 2. The chain's CDR3 is CSASASGGTDTQYF. CDR3 sequence (DNA): TGCAGTGCTAGCGCTAGCGGGGGCACAGATACGCAGTATTTT.

The chain uses TRBV10-2 and TRBJ2-5, with 7 bases matching TRBD1. The V gene end was trimmed by 6 bases and the J gene end by 4 bases; junction bases not matched to a gene: 14. Germline values: CDR1 WSHSY, CDR2 SAAADI. This CDR3 region has 16 residues. The CDR3 region is CASRQTTTGVGETQYF. CDR3 sequence (DNA): TGCGCCAGCAGGCAAACTACCACAGGGGTAGGAGAGACCCAGTACTTC.

This clonotype was recorded a few times. This chain links TRBV20-1 with TRBJ2-1; D unresolved. The germline V gene has CDR1 DFQATT and CDR2 SNEGSKA (reference sequence). The CDR3 is 12 amino acids. Trimming shortened V by 3 bases and J by 4 bases, and 7 bases separated the two germline ends. CDR3 sequence reads: CSASSSYNEQFF. The CDR3 DNA follows: TGCAGTGCTAGTTCATCGTACAATGAGCAGTTCTTC.

The table lists this clonotype with many counts. This chain connects TRBV20-1 to TRBJ2-7, with unresolved D. Germline V gene data show CDR1 as DFQATT and CDR2 as SNEGSKA (reference sequence). This CDR3 has 15 amino acids. As DNA, the CDR3 is TGCAGCCCTACCCCCCGGACGGCGGACTCCTACGAGCAGTACTTC. Protein product: CSPTPRTADSYEQYF.

The chain combines TRBV6-1 with TRBJ1-5, with D tentatively TRBD1 (5 bases). V shed 7 bases and J shed 7 bases, with 23 bases lying between them. This CDR3 contains 16 residues. Germline V gene lookup returns CDR1 MNHNS and CDR2 SASEGT. CDR3 region: CASTPQGGAPNQPQHF. The CDR3 DNA follows: TGTGCCAGCACTCCCCAGGGAGGCGCACCCAACCAGCCCCAGCATTTT.

The V gene is TRBV10-1, the J gene TRBJ2-7; D could derive from TRBD1 or TRBD2 (5 bases each). Trimming removed 3 bases at V and 6 bases at J, with 9 bases between. CDR1 is WNHNN and CDR2 is SYGVQD in the germline V gene (reference sequence). This CDR3 is 12 amino acids long. The CDR3 nucleotides are TGCGCCAGCAGTGATCGGGGCGCCGAGCAGTACTTC. Encoded protein: CASSDRGAEQYF.

CDR3 region: CASSPRTKSGELFF. In DNA form, the CDR3 reads TGTGCCAGCAGCCCCAGGACCAAAAGCGGGGAGCTGTTTTTT. V usage is TRBV7-8 and J usage is TRBJ2-2; D ambiguous. The germline CDR1 and CDR2 sequences are SGHVS and FQNEAQ. The CDR3 sequence is 14 residues long. V was shortened by 5 bases and J by 7 bases, with 14 bases between the two germline ends.

The chain recombines TRBV7-2 with TRBJ1-4; a possible D gene is TRBD1 (5 bases). Trimming shortened V by 5 bases and J by 3 bases, and 13 bases separated the two germline ends. The CDR3 runs 15 residues. Germline V gene data show CDR1 as SGHTA and CDR2 as FQGNSA. CDR3 coding DNA: TGTGCCAGCAGCCCTCAGGGTAGTGCTAATGAAAAACTGTTTTTT. It yields the protein CASSPQGSANEKLFF.

The chain recombines TRBV14 with TRBJ1-1, with D maybe TRBD1 (6 bases). The CDR3 consists of 15 residues. Germline V gene data show CDR1 as SGHDN and CDR2 as FVKESK. V lost 4 bases, J lost 6 bases, and 18 bases lay in between. In DNA form, the CDR3 reads TGTGCCAGCAGCCCGAGGGGGACACCTGGGGCTGAAGCTTTCTTT. Translated, it gives CASSPRGTPGAEAFF.

This clonotype was detected only a few times. The chain joins TRBV20-1 to TRBJ1-2, with D unresolved. Deletions cut 5 bases from V and 8 bases from J, with 12 bases between. The germline gives CDR1 DFQATT, CDR2 SNEGSKA (reference sequence). This CDR3 has 11 amino acids. The CDR3 protein is CSAEESEGYTF. The CDR3 DNA is TGCAGTGCTGAGGAATCGGAGGGCTACACCTTC.

The chain links TRBV25-1 to TRBJ2-7, with D hard to call. Trimming took off 5 bases at V and 3 bases at J, with 5 bases between the two ends. This CDR3 region has 11 residues. Germline lookup yields CDR1 MGHDK and CDR2 SYGVNS. CDR3 residues: CASSSFYEQYF. For the CDR3, the DNA is TGTGCCAGCAGTTCGTTCTACGAGCAGTACTTC.

This clonotype was observed a handful of times. This rearrangement joins TRBV5-1 to TRBJ2-2; the D gene could be TRBD1 or TRBD2 (5 bases each). Germline CDR1 reads SGHRS; CDR2 reads YFSETQ. CDR3 length: 14 amino acids. Between the trimmed V and J ends, which lost 4 bases and 6 bases, there was a span of 13 bases. CDR3 loop: CASSEGRRSGELFF. In nucleotides, the CDR3 is TGCGCCAGCAGCGAGGGACGCCGGTCCGGGGAGCTGTTTTTT.